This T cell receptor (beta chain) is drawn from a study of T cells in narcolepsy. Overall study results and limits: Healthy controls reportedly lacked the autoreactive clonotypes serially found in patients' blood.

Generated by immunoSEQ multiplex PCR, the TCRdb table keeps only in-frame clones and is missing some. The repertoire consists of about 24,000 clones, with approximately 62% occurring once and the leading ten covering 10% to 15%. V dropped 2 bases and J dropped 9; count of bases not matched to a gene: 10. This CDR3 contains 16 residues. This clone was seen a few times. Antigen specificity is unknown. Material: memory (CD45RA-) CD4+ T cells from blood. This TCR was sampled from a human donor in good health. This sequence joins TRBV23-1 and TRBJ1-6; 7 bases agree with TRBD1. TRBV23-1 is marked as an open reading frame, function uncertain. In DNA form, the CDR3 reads TGCGCCAGCAGTCAAGGGGCGGGGACAGAAGGTTCACCCCTCCACTTT. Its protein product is CASSQGAGTEGSPLHF.